Each of the 2 T cell receptor beta chains below was sequenced from the same sample in a study of T cell repertoires in cytomegalovirus infection. These receptors are not linked to any known antigen. A single record per CDR3 protein comes from TCRdb applying MiXCR to the reads. Among some 500,000 distinct CDR3 sequences, roughly 43% were seen once, and the ten largest hold over 45%. This sample comprised cultured PBMCs, obtained from culture after CMV antigen stimulation. These receptors all come from a human donor in good health (CMV status not recorded). Some clones in this sample may be carry-over from other donors' samples.

A single count supports this clonotype. The chain has TRBV10-3 and TRBJ2-7; possible D gene TRBD1, 6 bases. V dropped 0 bases and J dropped 2 bases, with 8 bases sitting between them. Germline V gene data show CDR1 as ENHRY and CDR2 as SYGVKD. The CDR3 is 14 residues long. CDR3 protein: CAISESRDTYEQYF. The CDR3 nucleotides read TGTGCCATCAGTGAGTCTCGGGACACCTACGAGCAGTACTTC.

CDR3 protein: CSASPTVREKLFF. The CDR3 DNA is TGCAGTGCTAGCCCTACTGTAAGAGAAAAACTGTTTTTT. The chain employs TRBV20-1 and TRBJ1-4; D not resolved. Germline V gene lookup returns CDR1 DFQATT and CDR2 SNEGSKA (reference sequence). This CDR3 is 13 amino acids long. Trimming removed 3 bases at V and 8 bases at J, with 13 bases between.